The source of this T cell receptor (beta chain) is a study of blood T cells in healthy people across ages. A second PCR, run for roughly 7 to 11 cycles, used a sample-barcoded 5' primer plus a J-beta primer mix. Each CDR3 protein gets one entry after TCRdb re-called the 5' RACE reads with MiXCR. The sample holds 450,000 to 700,000 distinct CDR3 sequences; 27% are singletons and the top ten take less than 20%. V lost 3 bases to trimming and J lost 0 bases, with 15 bases between them. CDR1 and CDR2 from the germline V gene are MDHEN and SYDVKM. The CDR3 is 17 amino acids. Sequencing was done on a sample of blood. This rearrangement joins TRBV28 to TRBJ1-5; no clear D gene. This sequence originates from a woman aged 70-85 years in good health. CDR3 residues: CASSFFRRVRSNQPQHF. The CDR3 DNA sequence: TGTGCCAGCAGTTTCTTCCGCCGGGTTCGTAGCAATCAGCCCCAGCATTTT. Full variable domain (outside the CDR3, taken from reference TRBV28 and TRBJ1-5): DVKVTQSSRYLVKRTGEKVFLECVQDMDHENMFWYRQDPGLGLRLIYFSYDVKMKEKGDIPEGYSVSREKKERFSLILESASTNQTSMYLCASSFFRRVRSNQPQHFGDGTRLSIL.